This T cell receptor (beta chain) was sequenced in a study of T cells in tuberculosis. CDR1 and CDR2 (germline): PRHDT, FYEKMQ (reference sequence). The germline V and J ends were trimmed by 2 bases and 1 base, with 6 bases remaining between them. The length of the CDR3 is 13 residues. Measured with immunoSEQ multiplex PCR; TCRdb has only the in-frame clones, and not every one. The sample yields approximately 31,000 clones, over 95% seen once. The clonotype was recovered from a donor between 10 and 29 years old with latent tuberculosis or without tuberculosis infection. The V call is TRBV13, the J call TRBJ2-7; D ambiguous. Sequencing input: PBMCs. The CDR3 DNA reads TGTGCCAGCAGCTTACTCAGGTCCTACGAGCAGTACTTC. Encoded protein: CASSLLRSYEQYF. Supplemented by reference TRBV13 and TRBJ2-7, the full variable domain reads AAGVIQSPRHLIKEKRETATLKCYPIPRHDTVYWYQQGPGQDPQFLISFYEKMQSDKGSIPDRFSAQQFSDYHSELNMSSLELGDSALYFCASSLLRSYEQYFGPGTRLTVT.